A selection of T cell receptor beta chains follows, all from one sample in a study of blood T cell repertoires in COVID-19. Measured with immunoSEQ multiplex PCR; TCRdb has only the in-frame clones, and not every one. The sample has around 200,000 clones; 85% are singletons. Sequenced: PBMCs or T cells enriched from blood (not recorded which). All receptors come from a man between 35 and 55 years old who had recovered from COVID-19. CDR3s include the opening cysteine and the closing phenylalanine or tryptophan.

j_call v_call cdr3_aa
TRBJ2-7 TRBV9 CASSLGLDSYEQYF
TRBJ1-2 TRBV18 CASSPSAQGNYGYTF
TRBJ2-2 TRBV5-1 CASTKNARHHTGELFF
TRBJ2-1 TRBV18 CASSSGQGANEQFF
TRBJ1-1 TRBV5-1 CASSSGQGNSEAFF
TRBJ2-7 TRBV27 CASSFRQGVFYEQYF
TRBJ1-4 TRBV19 CASSTPPGMPGEKLFF
TRBJ2-5 TRBV5-1 CASTAGGDQETQYF
TRBJ2-1 TRBV13 CAKPSGGPCSYNEQFF
TRBJ1-6 TRBV14 CASSRETENSPLHF
TRBJ2-3 TRBV6-4 CASSEAGGTDTQYF
TRBJ2-7 TRBV7-9 CASSPGDSPNYEQYF
TRBJ1-1 TRBV12-3/TRBV12-4 CASSPDRGTEAFF
TRBJ2-5 TRBV11-3 CASSLRFRGLTQETQYF
TRBJ2-7 TRBV7-9 CASSPGLAGESYEQYF
TRBJ2-6 TRBV5-1 CASSPGWVMAGANVLTF
TRBJ1-2 TRBV6-2/TRBV6-3 CASSYLPPSNTF
TRBJ1-6 TRBV7-9 CASSLKGNSPLHF
TRBJ1-4 TRBV11-1 CASSSTGTHEKLFF
TRBJ2-2 TRBV5-6 CASSPWNTGELFF
TRBJ2-7 TRBV12-3/TRBV12-4 CASSLAGYEQYF
TRBJ1-5 TRBV6-6 CASSVQGDYSNQPQHF
TRBJ2-1 TRBV9 CASSPSAGPHNEQFF
TRBJ2-2 TRBV27 CASTVYGTNTGELFF
TRBJ2-7 TRBV7-8 CASSARLAGANEQYF
TRBJ2-7 TRBV18 CASSPQQDSYEQYF
TRBJ1-4 TRBV28 CASSGTGSATNEKLFF
TRBJ2-2 TRBV19 CASRRDRGIVGELFF
TRBJ1-4 TRBV27 CASSPPRRQGAGWKLFF
TRBJ2-1 TRBV4-3 CASSQDLLAGGDNEQFF
TRBJ2-5 TRBV7-9 CASGSWAGQETQYF
TRBJ2-1 TRBV9 CASSVRGLAGGYEQFF